The rows below give T cell receptor beta chains drawn from one sample of a study of blood T cell repertoires in COVID-19. Profiled with immunoSEQ multiplex PCR; TCRdb holds only in-frame clones, not every one. The sample records roughly 410,000 clones, 87% being singletons. Specimen: peripheral blood. The receptors here all came from a woman aged 60 to 75 with COVID-19, enrolled during active disease. Both conserved end residues are part of each CDR3. The D gene is left open where the match is weak. The size field is filled for only some rows; it gives once, few, many or a size class.

clone size,J gene,D gene,V gene,CDR3 protein,CDR3 DNA
.,TRBJ1-2,TRBD1,TRBV4-1,CASSQPDRGRGYTF,TGCGCCAGCAGCCAACCGGACAGGGGAAGGGGCTACACCTTC
.,TRBJ1-1,.,TRBV7-3,CASSLTEVRNTEAFF,TGTGCCAGCAGCTTAACTGAGGTGAGGAACACTGAAGCTTTCTTT
few,TRBJ1-5,TRBD1,TRBV10-3,CAISPGTENQPQHF,TGTGCCATCAGTCCCGGGACAGAAAATCAGCCCCAGCATTTT
.,TRBJ1-3,.,TRBV11-3,CASSPGGGNTIYF,TGTGCCAGCAGCCCGGGTGGTGGAAACACCATATATTTT
.,TRBJ2-7,TRBD1,TRBV7-9,CASSSQGTGLGLGQYF,TGTGCCAGCAGCTCCCAGGGGACAGGGTTAGGCCTGGGGCAGTACTTC
.,TRBJ2-2,.,TRBV27,CASSFRRGNTGELFF,TGTGCCAGCAGTTTCAGGCGGGGGAACACCGGGGAGCTGTTTTTT
.,TRBJ2-7,.,TRBV27,CASSQTRNSYEQYF,TGTGCCAGCAGTCAGACAAGGAACTCCTACGAGCAGTACTTC
.,TRBJ2-7,.,TRBV10-3,CAISPQGPEQYF,TGTGCCATCAGCCCACAGGGCCCCGAGCAGTACTTC
.,TRBJ1-2,TRBD1,TRBV5-1,CASSFGDSPNYGYTF,TGCGCCAGCAGCTTTGGGGACAGCCCTAACTATGGCTACACCTTC
.,TRBJ1-2,TRBD1,TRBV2,CASKSGRGPRGYTF,TGTGCCAGCAAAAGTGGCAGGGGGCCTCGAGGCTACACCTTC
.,TRBJ1-5,TRBD1,TRBV5-8,CASSLRTGWMGNQPQHF,TGTGCCAGCAGCTTGAGGACAGGGTGGATGGGAAATCAGCCCCAGCATTTT